Sequencing of this T cell receptor (beta chain) was carried out in a study of blood T cell repertoires in COVID-19. The participants were between roughly 18 and 100 years old and came from under 25 US areas. Cohorts were based on clinical histories the participants reported. Germline loops: CDR1 MNHEY, CDR2 SMNVEV (reference sequence). The length of the CDR3 is 15 residues. V shed 5 bases and J 7 bases; nucleotides not matched to a gene: 6. This table comes from immunoSEQ multiplex PCR, and its TCRdb copy is limited to in-frame clones, with some not included. The table records approximately 450,000 clones, 85% to 90% of them present only once.

The specimen sequenced was PBMCs or T cells enriched from blood (not recorded which). The TCR was taken from a young man who had recovered from COVID-19. The chain links TRBV27 to TRBJ2-1, with 12 bases that match TRBD2. CDR3 region: CASSTLAGGPNEQFF. CDR3 nucleotides: TGTGCCAGCAGTACCCTAGCGGGAGGGCCAAATGAGCAGTTCTTC.